The rows below give T cell receptor beta chains drawn from one sample of a study of OX40 agonist ivuxolimab in advanced cancers. Sequenced by immunoSEQ multiplex PCR; TCRdb stores in-frame clones only, minus some. Here the sample spans about 54,000 clones, approximately 84% being singletons. The starting material was CD4+ or CD8+ T cells sorted from blood, obtained in a trial of the OX40 agonist ivuxolimab. These receptors all come from an adult with an advanced solid tumor such as melanoma, head and neck, liver or kidney cancer. Both conserved end residues are trimmed from each CDR3.

v_call: TRBV6-5; cdr3_aa: ASNTRRDRANEQF
v_call: TRBV7-9; cdr3_aa: ASSQDRGTEY
v_call: TRBV30; cdr3_aa: AWSPGADYNEQF
v_call: TRBV25-1; cdr3_aa: ANWTGSNNEQF
v_call: TRBV28; cdr3_aa: ASTPGTANTEAF
v_call: TRBV30; cdr3_aa: AWIPGRGYGYT
v_call: TRBV5-1; cdr3_aa: ASSLNPTGEETQY
v_call: TRBV28; cdr3_aa: ASSTTTHPPDEQY
v_call: TRBV7-2; cdr3_aa: ASSLADRTPLH
v_call: TRBV5-4; cdr3_aa: ASSVFTGENTEAF
v_call: TRBV28; cdr3_aa: ATTSGDTEAF
v_call: TRBV5-1; cdr3_aa: ASSLDSSSYNEQF
v_call: TRBV27; cdr3_aa: ASSSWTKEKLF
v_call: TRBV29-1; cdr3_aa: SVEAGSGGYT
v_call: TRBV28; cdr3_aa: ASSRAGQETQY
v_call: TRBV28; cdr3_aa: ASRPSGSFDEQY
v_call: TRBV2; cdr3_aa: ASSEFRARPPLH
v_call: TRBV30; cdr3_aa: AWSVLGGGGQPQH
v_call: TRBV7-2; cdr3_aa: ASSFDPNTEAF
v_call: TRBV19; cdr3_aa: ASSSGGAGYGYT
v_call: TRBV27; cdr3_aa: ASSFPGLAGSTGELF
v_call: TRBV19; cdr3_aa: ASSTGERAGRNQPQH
v_call: TRBV27; cdr3_aa: ASSPKRLYSNQPQH
v_call: TRBV28; cdr3_aa: ASSSLLGGGTYNEQF
v_call: TRBV27; cdr3_aa: ASSLSGVTAPNYGYT
v_call: TRBV11-2; cdr3_aa: ASSERQVLNTEAF
v_call: TRBV27; cdr3_aa: ASSLLGGGPRGDTQY
v_call: TRBV27; cdr3_aa: ASKSQPGQGAIGELF
v_call: TRBV5-5; cdr3_aa: ASSLGPSRGAYEQY
v_call: TRBV28; cdr3_aa: ASSPNGNTEAF
v_call: TRBV19; cdr3_aa: ASSIAFTYEQY
v_call: TRBV30; cdr3_aa: AWSGTGINEQF
v_call: TRBV19; cdr3_aa: ASSGTDYSNQPQH
v_call: TRBV7-3; cdr3_aa: ASSPLDRPVEQY
v_call: TRBV7-8; cdr3_aa: ASSQTGGIPSFSYNEQF
v_call: TRBV7-2; cdr3_aa: ASSLQSGQGAGYT
v_call: TRBV4-1; cdr3_aa: ASSQEGGGLVEDTQY
v_call: TRBV19; cdr3_aa: ASQVGTANEKLF
v_call: TRBV29-1; cdr3_aa: SVGGSTEAF
v_call: TRBV11-2; cdr3_aa: ASSLDQEQGAIGEQY
v_call: TRBV4-1; cdr3_aa: ASSQEAVGGELF
v_call: TRBV10-3; cdr3_aa: AISDLGNRSPQY
v_call: TRBV5-5; cdr3_aa: ASSLLTGDTDTQY
v_call: TRBV11-3; cdr3_aa: ASSLERATEAF
v_call: TRBV7-2; cdr3_aa: ASSSHNEQF
v_call: TRBV7-2; cdr3_aa: ASKLNQDSWQPQH
v_call: TRBV6-6; cdr3_aa: ASSYSGTEEAYEQY
v_call: TRBV4-1; cdr3_aa: ASSRGIDQPQH
v_call: TRBV6-1; cdr3_aa: ATGTRSRTDTQY
v_call: TRBV7-6; cdr3_aa: ASSANSGGSDGYT
v_call: TRBV5-4; cdr3_aa: ASHGQFGGPGELF
v_call: TRBV7-2; cdr3_aa: ASSPYLQGLHEQY
v_call: TRBV18; cdr3_aa: ASSPGEASTDTQY
v_call: TRBV6-5; cdr3_aa: ASSSVTEAF
v_call: TRBV10-3; cdr3_aa: AISESGSGSYEQY
v_call: TRBV10-2; cdr3_aa: ASSRRDEGTEAF
v_call: TRBV9; cdr3_aa: ASSVEGKPTQY
v_call: TRBV9; cdr3_aa: ASSPGARGGNEQF
v_call: TRBV6-5; cdr3_aa: ASSYSSGGFYEQY